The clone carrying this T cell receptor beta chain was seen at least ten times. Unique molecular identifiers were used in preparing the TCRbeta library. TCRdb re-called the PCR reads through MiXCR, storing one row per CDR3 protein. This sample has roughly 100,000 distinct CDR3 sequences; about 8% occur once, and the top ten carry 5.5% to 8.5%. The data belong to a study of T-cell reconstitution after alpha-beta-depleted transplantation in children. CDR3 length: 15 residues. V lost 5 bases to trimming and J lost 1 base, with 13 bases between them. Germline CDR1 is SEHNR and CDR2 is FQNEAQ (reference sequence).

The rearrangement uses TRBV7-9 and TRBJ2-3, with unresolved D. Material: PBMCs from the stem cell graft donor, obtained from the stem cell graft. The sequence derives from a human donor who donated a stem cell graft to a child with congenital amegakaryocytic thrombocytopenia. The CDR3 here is CASSPPSPGTDTQYF. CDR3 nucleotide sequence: TGTGCCAGCAGCCCCCCCAGCCCCGGCACAGATACGCAGTATTTT.